The sequence of this TCR beta chain was determined in a study of CD8+CD57+ T cells in acquired aplastic anemia. Findings of the study overall: Patients and controls shared approximately 28 CD8+ CDR3 sequences.

This clonotype came up a few times. The antigen is unknown. Germline CDR1 and CDR2: SGHRS and YFSETQ. Losses at the gene ends were 4 bases for V and 9 bases for J; bases not matched to a gene: 9. The CDR3 contains 14 residues. Profiling that covered TCR beta VDJ and CDR3 relied on genomic DNA as its template. TCRdb re-called the reads through MiXCR, storing one row per CDR3 protein. The sample includes roughly 150,000 distinct CDR3 sequences, roughly 48% of them seen just once. Material: sorted CD4+, CD8+, or CD8+CD57+ T cells (not recorded which) from PBMCs. The origin of this receptor is a human donor in good health. This chain links TRBV5-1 with TRBJ2-1; 8 bases align to TRBD1. The CDR3 loop reads CASSPPDRVREQFF. The CDR3 DNA sequence: TGCGCCAGCAGCCCCCCGGACAGGGTCCGTGAGCAGTTCTTC.